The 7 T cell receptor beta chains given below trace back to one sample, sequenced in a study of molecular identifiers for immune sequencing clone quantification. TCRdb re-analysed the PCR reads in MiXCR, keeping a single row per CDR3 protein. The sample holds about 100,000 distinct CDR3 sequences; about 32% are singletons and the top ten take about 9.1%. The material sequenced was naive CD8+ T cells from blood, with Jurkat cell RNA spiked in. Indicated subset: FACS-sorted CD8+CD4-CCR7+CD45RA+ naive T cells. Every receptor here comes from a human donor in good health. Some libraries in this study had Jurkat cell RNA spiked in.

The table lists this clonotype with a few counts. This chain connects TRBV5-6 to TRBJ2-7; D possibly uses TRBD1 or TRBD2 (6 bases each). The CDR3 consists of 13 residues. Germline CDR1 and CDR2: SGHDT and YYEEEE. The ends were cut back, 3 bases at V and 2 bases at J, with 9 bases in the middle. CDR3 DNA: TGTGCCAGCAGCTCGGGGGCCACCTACGAGCAGTACTTC. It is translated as CASSSGATYEQYF.

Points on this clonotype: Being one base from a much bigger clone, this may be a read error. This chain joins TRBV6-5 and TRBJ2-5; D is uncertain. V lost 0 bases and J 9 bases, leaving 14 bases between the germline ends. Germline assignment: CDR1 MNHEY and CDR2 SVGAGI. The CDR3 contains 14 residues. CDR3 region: CASSYSGRLESQYF. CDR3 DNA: TGTGCCAGCAGTTACTCAGGCAGGCTCGAGTCCCAGTACTTC.

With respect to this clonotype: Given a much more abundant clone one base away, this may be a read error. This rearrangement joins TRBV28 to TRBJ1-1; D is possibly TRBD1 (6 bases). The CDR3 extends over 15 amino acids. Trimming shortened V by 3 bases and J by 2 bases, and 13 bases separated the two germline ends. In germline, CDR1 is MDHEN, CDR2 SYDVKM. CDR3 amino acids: CASSFLRGANTEAFF. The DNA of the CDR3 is TGTGCCAGCAGTTTCCTACGGGGGGCCAACACTGAAGCTTTCTTT.

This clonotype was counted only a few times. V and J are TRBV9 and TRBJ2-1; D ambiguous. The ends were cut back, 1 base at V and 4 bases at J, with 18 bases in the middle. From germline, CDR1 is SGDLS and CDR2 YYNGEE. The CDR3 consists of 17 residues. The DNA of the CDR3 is TGTGCCAGCAGCGTATCCCGAAAAGTTAACACATACAATGAGCAGTTCTTC. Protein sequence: CASSVSRKVNTYNEQFF.

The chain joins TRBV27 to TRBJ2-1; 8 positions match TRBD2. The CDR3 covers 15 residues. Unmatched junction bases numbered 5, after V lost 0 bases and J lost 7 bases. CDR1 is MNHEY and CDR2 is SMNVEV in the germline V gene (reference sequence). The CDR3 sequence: CASSLSTGGPNEQFF. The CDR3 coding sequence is TGTGCCAGCAGTTTATCGACGGGAGGGCCGAATGAGCAGTTCTTC.

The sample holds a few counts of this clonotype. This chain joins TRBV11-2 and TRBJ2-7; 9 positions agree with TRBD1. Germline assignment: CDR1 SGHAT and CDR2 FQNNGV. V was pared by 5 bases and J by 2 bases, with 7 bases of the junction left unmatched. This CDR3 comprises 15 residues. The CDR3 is CASSPRTGVAYEQYF. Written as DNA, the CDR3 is TGTGCCAGCAGCCCCCGGACAGGGGTGGCCTACGAGCAGTACTTC.

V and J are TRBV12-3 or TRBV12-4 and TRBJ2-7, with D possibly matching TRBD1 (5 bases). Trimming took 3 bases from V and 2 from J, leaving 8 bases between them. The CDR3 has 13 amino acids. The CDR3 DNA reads TGTGCCAGCAGTTTTGGGGCCCCCTACGAGCAGTACTTC. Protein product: CASSFGAPYEQYF.